This entry concerns a single T cell receptor (beta chain). This specimen comes from a study of blood T cell repertoires in COVID-19. In the study overall: Whether acute or convalescent, the COVID-19 samples came from the United States, Italy and Spain.

Per the original data handling: The assay estimated nucleated cells by amplifying reference gene primers. Libraries were prepared by immunoSEQ multiplex PCR; TCRdb keeps only in-frame clonotypes and omits some of them. V and J calls and clone size come straight from that table; D and trimming were deduced from the DNA. The table lists about 380,000 clones, around 84% of them singletons, with 3.6% in the top ten. This CDR3 is 14 amino acids long. J gave up 5 bases and V 6 bases, and 12 bases lay outside the gene matches. The germline V gene has CDR1 DFQATT and CDR2 SNEGSKA (reference sequence). Sequencing was done on a sample of peripheral blood. The chain has TRBV20-1 and TRBJ1-1; the match to TRBD1 covers 7 bases. The receptor's source is a woman younger than 30 with acute or convalescent COVID-19. Here the CDR3 DNA reads TGCAGTGCCAGTGACAACAGGGGAGGAACTGAAGCTTTCTTT. It encodes CSASDNRGGTEAFF.